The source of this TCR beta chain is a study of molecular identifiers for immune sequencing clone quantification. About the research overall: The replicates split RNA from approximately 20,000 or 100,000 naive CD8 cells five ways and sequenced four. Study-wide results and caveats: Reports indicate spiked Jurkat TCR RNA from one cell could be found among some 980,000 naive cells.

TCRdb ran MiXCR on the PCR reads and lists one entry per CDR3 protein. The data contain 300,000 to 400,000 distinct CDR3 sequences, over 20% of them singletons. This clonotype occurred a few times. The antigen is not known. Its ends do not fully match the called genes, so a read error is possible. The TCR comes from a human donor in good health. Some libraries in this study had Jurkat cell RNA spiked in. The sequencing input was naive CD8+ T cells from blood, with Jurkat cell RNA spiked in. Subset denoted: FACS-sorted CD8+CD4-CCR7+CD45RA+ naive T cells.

The CDR3 DNA is TGTGCCAGCAGCGAGAGGGCCGCCCGAGTGGACTTC. Its protein product is CASSERAARVDF. The chain couples TRBV6-1 to TRBJ2-7, with D possibly being TRBD2 (5 bases). This CDR3 is built from 12 residues. Germline CDR1 is MNHNS and CDR2 is SASEGT.